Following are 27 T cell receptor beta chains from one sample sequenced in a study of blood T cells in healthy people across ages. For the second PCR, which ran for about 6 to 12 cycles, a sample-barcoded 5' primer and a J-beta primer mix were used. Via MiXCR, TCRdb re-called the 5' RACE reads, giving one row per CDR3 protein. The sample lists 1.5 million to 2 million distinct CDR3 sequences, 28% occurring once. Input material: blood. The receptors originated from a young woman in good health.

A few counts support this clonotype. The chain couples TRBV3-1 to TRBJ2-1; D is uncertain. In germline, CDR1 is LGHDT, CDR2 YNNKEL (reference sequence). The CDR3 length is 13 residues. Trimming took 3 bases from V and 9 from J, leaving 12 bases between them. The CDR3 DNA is TGTGCCAGCAGCCAGTCCCTCTCTAGTGAGCAGTTCTTC. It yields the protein CASSQSLSSEQFF.

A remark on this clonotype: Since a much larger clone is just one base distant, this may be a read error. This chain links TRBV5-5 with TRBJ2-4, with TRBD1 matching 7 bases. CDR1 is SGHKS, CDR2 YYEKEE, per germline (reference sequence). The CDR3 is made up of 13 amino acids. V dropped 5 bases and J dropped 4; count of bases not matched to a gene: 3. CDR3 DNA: TGTGCCAGCAGAAAGGGACAGAAAAACATTCAGTACTTC. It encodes CASRKGQKNIQYF.

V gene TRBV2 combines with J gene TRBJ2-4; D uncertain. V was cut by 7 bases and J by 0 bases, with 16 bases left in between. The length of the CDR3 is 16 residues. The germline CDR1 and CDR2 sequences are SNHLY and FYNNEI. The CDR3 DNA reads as TGTGCCAGCATGCCCCGATCCGCCCTAGCCAAAAACATTCAGTACTTC. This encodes CASMPRSALAKNIQYF.

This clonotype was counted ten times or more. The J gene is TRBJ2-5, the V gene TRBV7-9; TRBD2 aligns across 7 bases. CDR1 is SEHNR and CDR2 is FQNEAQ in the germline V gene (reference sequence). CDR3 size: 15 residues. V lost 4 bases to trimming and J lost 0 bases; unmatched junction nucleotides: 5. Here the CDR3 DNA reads TGTGCCAGCAGCTCCGGGGGGTTCTACCAAGAGACCCAGTACTTC. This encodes CASSSGGFYQETQYF.

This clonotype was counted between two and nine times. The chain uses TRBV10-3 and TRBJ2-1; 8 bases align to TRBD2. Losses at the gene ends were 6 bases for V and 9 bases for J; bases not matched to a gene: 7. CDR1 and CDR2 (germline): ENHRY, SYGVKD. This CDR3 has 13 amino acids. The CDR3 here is CAIRPAGDPEQFF. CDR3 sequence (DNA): TGTGCCATCAGGCCAGCGGGAGATCCTGAGCAGTTCTTC.

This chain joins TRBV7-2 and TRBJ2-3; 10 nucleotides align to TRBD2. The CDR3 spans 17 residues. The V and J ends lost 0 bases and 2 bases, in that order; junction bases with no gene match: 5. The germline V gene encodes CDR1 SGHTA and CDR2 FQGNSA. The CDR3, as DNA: TGTGCCAGCAGCTTAGCGGCTAGCGGGGGTTACACAGATACGCAGTATTTT. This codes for CASSLAASGGYTDTQYF. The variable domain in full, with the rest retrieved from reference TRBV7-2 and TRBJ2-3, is GAGVSQSPSNKVTEKGKDVELRCDPISGHTALYWYRQSLGQGLEFLIYFQGNSAPDKSGLPSDRFSAERTGGSVSTLTIQRTQQEDSAVYLCASSLAASGGYTDTQYFGPGTRLTVL.

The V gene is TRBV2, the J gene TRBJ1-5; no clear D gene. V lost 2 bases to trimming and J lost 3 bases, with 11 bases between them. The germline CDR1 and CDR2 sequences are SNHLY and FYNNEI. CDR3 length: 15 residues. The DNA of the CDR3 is TGTGCCAGCAGTGAACGGGGAGACGACAATCAGCCCCAGCATTTT. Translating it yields CASSERGDDNQPQHF.

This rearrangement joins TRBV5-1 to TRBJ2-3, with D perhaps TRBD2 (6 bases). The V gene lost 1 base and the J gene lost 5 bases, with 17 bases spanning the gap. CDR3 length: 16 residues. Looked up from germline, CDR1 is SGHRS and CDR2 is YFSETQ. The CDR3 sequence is CASSLSSGLLGDTQYF. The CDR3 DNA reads TGCGCCAGCAGCTTGTCCTCGGGACTTCTGGGAGATACGCAGTATTTT.

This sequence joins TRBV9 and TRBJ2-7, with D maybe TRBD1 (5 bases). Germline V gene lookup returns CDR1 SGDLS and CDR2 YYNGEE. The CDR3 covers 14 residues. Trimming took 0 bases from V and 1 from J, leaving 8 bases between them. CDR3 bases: TGTGCCAGCAGCGTAGCGGACATTTCCTACGAGCAGTACTTC. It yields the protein CASSVADISYEQYF.

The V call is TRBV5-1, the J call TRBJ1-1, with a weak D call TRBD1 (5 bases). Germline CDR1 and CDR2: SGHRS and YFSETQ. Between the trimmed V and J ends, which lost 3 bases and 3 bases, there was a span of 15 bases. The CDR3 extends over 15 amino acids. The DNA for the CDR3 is TGCGCCAGCAGCTGGGGGACCCTAATGGACACTGAAGCTTTCTTT. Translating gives CASSWGTLMDTEAFF.

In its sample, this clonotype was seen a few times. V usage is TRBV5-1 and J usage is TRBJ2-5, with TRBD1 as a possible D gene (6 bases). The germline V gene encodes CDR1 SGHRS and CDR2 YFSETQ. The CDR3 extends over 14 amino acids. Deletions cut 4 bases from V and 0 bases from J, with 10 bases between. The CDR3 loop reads CASSAQGNQETQYF. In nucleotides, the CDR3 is TGCGCCAGCAGCGCACAGGGTAACCAAGAGACCCAGTACTTC.

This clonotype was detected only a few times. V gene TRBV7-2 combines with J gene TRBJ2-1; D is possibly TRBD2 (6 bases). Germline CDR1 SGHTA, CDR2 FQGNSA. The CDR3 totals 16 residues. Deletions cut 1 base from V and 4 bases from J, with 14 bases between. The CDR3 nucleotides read TGTGCCAGCAGCTTAGGAGTAGCGGATACATACAATGAGCAGTTCTTC. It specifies CASSLGVADTYNEQFF.

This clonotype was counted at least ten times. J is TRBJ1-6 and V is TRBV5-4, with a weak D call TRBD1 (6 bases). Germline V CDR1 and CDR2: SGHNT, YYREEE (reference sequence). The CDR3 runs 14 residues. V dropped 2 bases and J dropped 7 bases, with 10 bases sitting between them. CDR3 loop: CASSFPDSNSPLHF. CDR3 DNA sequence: TGTGCCAGCAGCTTCCCGGACAGCAATTCACCCCTCCACTTT. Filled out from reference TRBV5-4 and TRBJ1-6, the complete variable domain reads ETGVTQSPTHLIKTRGQQVTLRCSSQSGHNTVSWYQQALGQGPQFIFQYYREEENGRGNFPPRFSGLQFPNYSSELNVNALELDDSALYLCASSFPDSNSPLHFGNGTRLTVT.

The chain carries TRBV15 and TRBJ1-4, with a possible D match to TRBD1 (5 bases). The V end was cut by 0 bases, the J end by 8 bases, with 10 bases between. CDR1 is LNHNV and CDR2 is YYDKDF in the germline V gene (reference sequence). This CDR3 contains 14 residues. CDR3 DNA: TGTGCCACCAGCAGAGATAACACAGGAGAAAAACTGTTTTTT. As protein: CATSRDNTGEKLFF.

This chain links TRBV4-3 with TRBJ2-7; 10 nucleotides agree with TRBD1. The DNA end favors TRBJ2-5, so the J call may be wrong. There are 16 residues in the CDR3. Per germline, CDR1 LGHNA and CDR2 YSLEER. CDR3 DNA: TGCGCCAGCAGCCAAGGGACAGGGGGTGGGGGAGAGACCCAGTACTTC. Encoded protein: CASSQGTGGGGETQYF.

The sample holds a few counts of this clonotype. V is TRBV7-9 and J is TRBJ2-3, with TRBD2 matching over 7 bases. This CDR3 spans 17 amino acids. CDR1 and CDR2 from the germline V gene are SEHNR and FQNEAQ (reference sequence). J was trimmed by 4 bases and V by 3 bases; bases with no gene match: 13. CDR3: CASSFSLAGDGADTQYF. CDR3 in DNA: TGTGCCAGCAGCTTTTCCCTTGCGGGGGACGGAGCAGATACGCAGTATTTT.

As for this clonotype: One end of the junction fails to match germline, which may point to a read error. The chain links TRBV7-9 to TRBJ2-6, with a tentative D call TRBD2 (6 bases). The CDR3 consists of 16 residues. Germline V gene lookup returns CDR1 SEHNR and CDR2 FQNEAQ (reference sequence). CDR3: CASSLGDFSGANVRTF. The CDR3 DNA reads TGTGCCAGCAGCTTAGGGGACTTCTCTGGGGCCAACGTCCGGACTTTC.

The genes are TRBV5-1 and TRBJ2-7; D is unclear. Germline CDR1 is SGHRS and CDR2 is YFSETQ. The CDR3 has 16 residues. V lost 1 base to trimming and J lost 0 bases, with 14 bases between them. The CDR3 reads CASSLPTVASSYEQYF. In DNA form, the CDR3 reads TGCGCCAGCAGCTTGCCTACAGTGGCGAGCTCCTACGAGCAGTACTTC.

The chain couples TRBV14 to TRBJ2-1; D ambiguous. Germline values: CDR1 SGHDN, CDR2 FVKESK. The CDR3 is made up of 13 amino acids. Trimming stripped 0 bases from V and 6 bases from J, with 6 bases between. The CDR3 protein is CASSQEPFNEQFF. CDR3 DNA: TGTGCCAGCAGCCAAGAACCCTTCAATGAGCAGTTCTTC.

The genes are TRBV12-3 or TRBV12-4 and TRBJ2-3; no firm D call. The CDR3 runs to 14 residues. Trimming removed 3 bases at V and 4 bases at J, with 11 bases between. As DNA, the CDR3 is TGTGCCAGCAGTTTGTATCCGGGCGCAGATACGCAGTATTTT. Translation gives CASSLYPGADTQYF.

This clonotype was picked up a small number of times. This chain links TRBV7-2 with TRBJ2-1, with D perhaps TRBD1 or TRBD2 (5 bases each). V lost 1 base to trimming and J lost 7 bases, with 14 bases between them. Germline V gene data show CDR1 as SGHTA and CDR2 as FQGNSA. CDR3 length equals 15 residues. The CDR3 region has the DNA TGTGCCAGCAGCTTAGGAGGGGTTATGGTAAATGAGCAGTTCTTC. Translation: CASSLGGVMVNEQFF.

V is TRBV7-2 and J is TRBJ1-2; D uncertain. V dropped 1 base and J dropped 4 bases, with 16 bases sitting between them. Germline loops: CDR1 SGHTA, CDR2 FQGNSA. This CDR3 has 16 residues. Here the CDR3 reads CASSLVRVYSPYGYTF. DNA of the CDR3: TGTGCCAGCAGCTTAGTTCGGGTCTACTCCCCCTATGGCTACACCTTC.

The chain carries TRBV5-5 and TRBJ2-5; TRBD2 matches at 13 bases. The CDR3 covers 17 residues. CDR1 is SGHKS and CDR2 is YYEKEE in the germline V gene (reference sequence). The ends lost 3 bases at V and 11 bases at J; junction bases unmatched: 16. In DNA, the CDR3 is TGTGCCAGCAGCTACCCGAGACTAGCGGGAGGCGGCAATGAGCAGTACTTC. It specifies CASSYPRLAGGGNEQYF.

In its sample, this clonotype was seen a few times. Here the CDR3 reads CSARESGQGIHEQYF. The CDR3 region has the DNA TGCAGTGCTAGAGAGTCCGGACAGGGGATACACGAGCAGTACTTC. This chain joins TRBV20-1 and TRBJ2-7; 9 nucleotides match TRBD1. CDR1 is DFQATT and CDR2 is SNEGSKA in the germline V gene (reference sequence). CDR3 length equals 15 residues. Trimming cost V 0 bases and J 5 bases; bases outside gene matches: 8.

The DNA for the CDR3 is TGTGCCAGCAGTTTCAGCGGGAGGGCAAAGACCCAGTACTTC. It translates to CASSFSGRAKTQYF. The chain joins TRBV12-3 or TRBV12-4 to TRBJ2-5, with 10 positions matching TRBD2. V was pared by 3 bases and J by 6 bases, with 4 bases of the junction left unmatched. The CDR3 length is 14 residues.

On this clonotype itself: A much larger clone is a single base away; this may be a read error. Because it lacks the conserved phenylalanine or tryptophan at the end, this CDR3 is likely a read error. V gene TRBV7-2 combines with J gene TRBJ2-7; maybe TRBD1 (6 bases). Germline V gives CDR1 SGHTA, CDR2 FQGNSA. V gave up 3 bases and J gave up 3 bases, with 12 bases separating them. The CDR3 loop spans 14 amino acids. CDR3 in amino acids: CASSFRDTNYEQYI. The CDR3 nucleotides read TGTGCCAGCAGCTTCCGGGACACCAACTACGAGCAGTACATC.

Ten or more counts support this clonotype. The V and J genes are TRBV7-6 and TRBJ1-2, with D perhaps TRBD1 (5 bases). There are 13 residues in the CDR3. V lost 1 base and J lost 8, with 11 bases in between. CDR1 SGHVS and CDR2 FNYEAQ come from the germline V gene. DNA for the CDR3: TGTGCCAGCAGCTTAGAGGGGAGACAAGGCTACACCTTC. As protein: CASSLEGRQGYTF.